Listed here are 25 T cell receptor beta chains from one sample, sequenced in a study of blood T cells in healthy people across ages. The use of a sample-barcoded 5' primer and a J-beta primer mix characterized a second PCR of roughly 6 to 11 cycles. TCRdb processed the 5' RACE reads anew with MiXCR; each CDR3 protein has one entry. The sample lists 650,000 to 700,000 distinct CDR3 sequences, around 32% occurring once. Sequencing was done on a sample of blood. The source of these receptors is a woman aged 80 or over in good health.

The chain employs TRBV7-2 and TRBJ1-1, with D possibly being TRBD1 (5 bases). Trimming removed 2 bases at V and 3 bases at J, with 22 bases between. The CDR3 totals 18 residues. Germline CDR1 and CDR2: SGHTA and FQGNSA. The CDR3 region is CASSLHIRGRWGYTEAFF. The CDR3 bases are TGTGCCAGCAGCTTACACATCCGGGGCCGGTGGGGATACACTGAAGCTTTCTTT.

This clonotype was seen repeatedly, ten times or more. The chain is built from TRBV4-3 and TRBJ2-1; D possibly matches TRBD1 or TRBD2 (7 bases each). Trimming pared 3 bases from V and 3 bases from J, leaving 15 bases between. The CDR3 runs 16 residues. Germline loops: CDR1 LGHNA, CDR2 YSLEER. The CDR3: CASSQDQGGFYNEQFF. The CDR3 nucleotides read TGCGCCAGCAGCCAGGACCAGGGGGGGTTCTACAATGAGCAGTTCTTC.

V usage is TRBV7-2 and J usage is TRBJ1-6; a weak D match, TRBD1 (5 bases). Germline-derived CDR1 and CDR2 are SGHTA and FQGNSA. This CDR3 has 14 amino acids. V was trimmed by 6 bases and J by 10 bases, leaving 16 bases between them. CDR3 amino acids: CASRLGGVGSPLHF. CDR3 coding DNA: TGTGCCAGCAGACTCGGGGGGGTAGGGTCACCCCTCCACTTT.

This sequence joins TRBV3-1 and TRBJ1-1, with D perhaps matching TRBD1 (6 bases). Trimming left V 5 bases short and J 2 bases short, with 12 bases between. In germline, CDR1 is LGHDT, CDR2 YNNKEL (reference sequence). The CDR3 is 14 amino acids. The CDR3 nucleotides read TGTGCCAGCAGCTCGGGGACAAGTAACACTGAAGCTTTCTTT. Translated: CASSSGTSNTEAFF.

The V call is TRBV6-2 or TRBV6-3, the J call TRBJ2-7, with a possible D match to TRBD1 (5 bases). Trimming took 8 bases from V and 1 from J, leaving 12 bases between them. The V gene's germline CDR1 is MNHEY and CDR2 SVGEGT. This CDR3 contains 13 residues. Written as DNA, the CDR3 is TGTGCCAGCGGGGCCGCTCTTTCCTACGAGCAGTACTTC. Translated, it gives CASGAALSYEQYF.

The V gene is TRBV15, the J gene TRBJ1-5; TRBD1 matches 8 bases. The V and J ends lost 3 bases and 4 bases, in that order; junction bases with no gene match: 8. CDR3 length: 16 amino acids. Germline lookup yields CDR1 LNHNV and CDR2 YYDKDF (reference sequence). The CDR3: CATSREQGDGNQPQHF. CDR3 DNA sequence: TGTGCCACCAGCAGGGAACAGGGGGACGGGAATCAGCCCCAGCATTTT.

The V and J genes are TRBV11-2 and TRBJ2-3; TRBD2 is a possible D gene (5 bases). Between the trimmed V and J ends, which lost 2 bases and 5 bases, there was a span of 14 bases. This CDR3 has 15 residues. Germline-derived CDR1 and CDR2 are SGHAT and FQNNGV. CDR3 sequence: CASSLITGSRDTQYF. The CDR3 DNA is TGTGCCAGCAGCTTAATAACGGGGTCCAGAGATACGCAGTATTTT. The complete variable domain, with remaining parts taken from reference TRBV11-2 and TRBJ2-3, reads EAGVAQSPRYKIIEKRQSVAFWCNPISGHATLYWYQQILGQGPKLLIQFQNNGVVDDSQLPKDRFSAERLKGVDSTLKIQPAKLEDSAVYLCASSLITGSRDTQYFGPGTRLTVL.

The gene calls are TRBV12-5 and TRBJ2-5; D is undetermined. The J call could be wrong; TRBJ2-7 is a better fit for the DNA end. Germline CDR1 reads LGHNT; CDR2 reads FRNRAP. The CDR3 runs 11 residues. The CDR3 nucleotides read TGTGCTAGTGCCGTCCTCCACGAGCAGTACTTC. It translates to CASAVLHEQYF.

This chain joins TRBV10-3 and TRBJ2-7, with D unresolved. CDR3 size: 12 residues. Germline V CDR1 and CDR2: ENHRY, SYGVKD. V was cut by 3 bases and J by 4 bases, with 7 bases left in between. The CDR3 region is CAISDSKYEQYF. The CDR3 coding sequence is TGTGCCATCAGTGACAGCAAGTACGAGCAGTACTTC.

There are a few counts of this clonotype. V usage is TRBV5-6 and J usage is TRBJ1-4, with a tentative D call TRBD1 (5 bases). Per the germline V gene, CDR1 is SGHDT and CDR2 is YYEEEE. The germline V and J ends were trimmed by 0 bases and 5 bases, with 17 bases remaining between them. The CDR3 is made up of 17 amino acids. The CDR3 bases are TGTGCCAGCAGCTTGGCCACTGGCTGGGGGAACAATGAAAAACTGTTTTTT. It translates to CASSLATGWGNNEKLFF.

This clonotype was picked up one time. V is TRBV4-3 and J is TRBJ2-4, with 7 positions matching TRBD2. The J call may be faulty, since TRBJ2-7 better matches the DNA end. The CDR3 is 14 amino acids. Germline V gives CDR1 LGHNA, CDR2 YSLEER. The CDR3 here is CASSQDTSAYEQYF. CDR3 nucleotides: TGCGCCAGCAGCCAAGATACTAGCGCTTACGAGCAGTACTTC.

The CDR3 reads CASGRRGVGTDTQYF. For the CDR3, the DNA is TGTGCCAGCGGTCGCCGGGGGGTGGGTACAGATACGCAGTATTTT. The V call is TRBV6-1, the J call TRBJ2-3; TRBD2 matches at 7 bases. Germline-derived CDR1 and CDR2 are MNHNS and SASEGT. This CDR3 has 15 amino acids. After removal of 8 bases from V and 3 bases from J, the junction contained 11 bases not matched to a gene.

This clonotype occurred many times. This chain joins TRBV6-1 and TRBJ2-7; D remains ambiguous. CDR3 size: 14 residues. The germline V gene has CDR1 MNHNS and CDR2 SASEGT. V lost 4 bases and J lost 2, with 12 bases in between. The CDR3 reads CASSGPRRTYEQYF. As DNA, the CDR3 is TGTGCCAGCAGTGGGCCACGCAGGACCTACGAGCAGTACTTC.

In this sample, this clonotype turned up once. A much bigger clone sits one base away, suggesting this may be a read error. The chain employs TRBV10-2 and TRBJ1-1, with D unclear. The germline CDR1 and CDR2 sequences are WSHSY and SAAADI. The CDR3 spans 11 residues. V shed 7 bases and J shed 4 bases, with 7 bases lying between them. The CDR3: CASIGSTEAFF. CDR3 bases: TGCGCCAGCATAGGGAGCACTGAAGCTTTCTTT.

Concerning this clonotype itself: A clone one base away is much larger, so this may be a read error. In DNA form, the CDR3 reads TGTGCCAGCAGCTTATTCAATGGTGCGGTTAATGACTACACCTTC. This gives the protein CASSLFNGAVNDYTF. The rearrangement links TRBV7-3 to TRBJ1-2; D is undetermined. Germline V gene data show CDR1 as SGHTA and CDR2 as FQGTGA. V was cut by 2 bases and J by 10 bases, with 20 bases left in between. The CDR3 has 15 residues. Combining the CDR3 with reference TRBV7-3 and TRBJ1-2 gives the whole variable domain GAGVSQTPSNKVTEKGKYVELRCDPISGHTALYWYRQSLGQGPEFLIYFQGTGAADDSGLPNDRFFAVRPEGSVSTLKIQRTERGDSAVYLCASSLFNGAVNDYTFGSGTRLTVV.

This chain joins TRBV7-3 and TRBJ2-2; 11 bases are shared with TRBD2. This CDR3 spans 17 amino acids. V trimming: 1 base; J trimming: 4 bases; junction bases outside the gene matches: 5. CDR1 and CDR2 (germline): SGHTA, FQGTGA. The chain's CDR3 is CASSLNSGGAVTGELFF. CDR3 sequence (DNA): TGTGCCAGCAGCTTAAATAGCGGGGGGGCCGTCACCGGGGAGCTGTTTTTT.

This clonotype was observed at least ten times. The chain links TRBV20-1 to TRBJ2-5, with D possibly being TRBD2 (5 bases). From germline, CDR1 is DFQATT and CDR2 SNEGSKA (reference sequence). This CDR3 spans 15 amino acids. The V and J ends lost 2 bases and 5 bases respectively, with 18 bases between them. This CDR3 reads CSARKTGIRSETQYF. The CDR3 region has the DNA TGCAGTGCTAGAAAAACCGGGATTCGAAGCGAGACCCAGTACTTC.

Of note for this clonotype: A much bigger clone sits one base away, suggesting this may be a read error. This sequence joins TRBV2 and TRBJ2-1; D is unresolved. Between the trimmed V and J ends, which lost 5 bases and 10 bases, there was a span of 18 bases. This CDR3 region has 14 residues. The germline V gene encodes CDR1 SNHLY and CDR2 FYNNEI. The CDR3 region has the DNA TGTGCCAGCAGTTGGGCCAAGGGCCCCTACGAGCAGTTCTTC. As protein: CASSWAKGPYEQFF.

This clonotype was seen just once. The chain's CDR3 is CASSLDGLKMLEQFF. CDR3 DNA: TGTGCCAGCAGCTTAGATGGGCTAAAAATGTTAGAGCAGTTCTTC. This chain joins TRBV7-8 and TRBJ2-1; D is unresolved. The CDR3 spans 15 residues. Trimming pared 1 base from V and 10 bases from J, leaving 17 bases between. CDR1 SGHVS and CDR2 FQNEAQ come from the germline V gene.

Points on this clonotype: This clone may be a read error of a much larger clone one base away. The chain carries TRBV2 and TRBJ2-7, with 9 bases fitting TRBD1. The better agreement between TRBJ2-4 and the DNA end casts doubt on the J call. From germline, CDR1 is SNHLY and CDR2 FYNNEI. The CDR3 has 14 amino acids. The CDR3 nucleotides read TGTGCCAGCAGTTCCGACAGGGGGGGACCCATTCAGTACTTC. Translation: CASSSDRGGPIQYF.

This clonotype was found a few times. The chain combines TRBV5-1 with TRBJ2-3; D possibly corresponds to TRBD2 (5 bases). Germline assignment: CDR1 SGHRS and CDR2 YFSETQ. The length of the CDR3 is 16 residues. V was pared by 0 bases and J by 3 bases, with 14 bases between. CDR3 amino acids: CASSLGLPRSTDTQYF. The CDR3 nucleotides read TGCGCCAGCAGCTTGGGACTACCAAGGAGTACAGATACGCAGTATTTT.

This clonotype was detected ten times or more. The chain joins TRBV5-6 to TRBJ1-2; D is possibly TRBD1 (6 bases). V shed 6 bases and J shed 7 bases, with 19 bases lying between them. This CDR3 has 14 amino acids. Germline CDR1 is SGHDT and CDR2 is YYEEEE. Written as DNA, the CDR3 is TGTGCCAGCAACTCCAACCAGGGGCTAGGTGGCTACACCTTC. This gives the protein CASNSNQGLGGYTF.

This clonotype has a count of ten or more. This chain links TRBV29-1 with TRBJ1-2, with TRBD1 identical over 8 bases. Trimming at V came to 6 bases and at J to 5 bases, leaving 5 bases not matched to a gene. CDR3 length equals 12 residues. CDR1 SQVTM and CDR2 ANQGSEA come from the germline V gene. The CDR3 DNA is TGCAGCGTCAGGACAGGGAATTATGGCTACACCTTC. Translating gives CSVRTGNYGYTF.

This clonotype was counted many times. The chain has TRBV9 and TRBJ2-3, with a weak D call TRBD2 (6 bases). CDR1 SGDLS and CDR2 YYNGEE come from the germline V gene. The CDR3 spans 15 residues. V dropped 0 bases and J dropped 1 base, with 9 bases sitting between them. The CDR3 DNA reads TGTGCCAGCAGCGTAGCGGGGGATCGCACAGATACGCAGTATTTT. As protein: CASSVAGDRTDTQYF.

Points on this clonotype: This could be a read error, since a much larger clone is one nucleotide away. The chain couples TRBV6-2 or TRBV6-3 to TRBJ2-5; weak D call: TRBD1 (6 bases). Germline CDR1 MNHEY, CDR2 SVGEGT. This CDR3 has 18 amino acids. V gave up 2 bases and J gave up 11 bases, with 30 bases separating them. The CDR3 DNA sequence: TGTGCCAGCAGTTACGGCAGGGGCCCCTCCTGGTATGGCAATGAGCAGTACTTC. As protein: CASSYGRGPSWYGNEQYF.